The clone carrying this T cell receptor (beta chain) has just a few counts. The antigen is undetermined. This record belongs to a study of beta chain features in type 1 diabetes. Study-level points and caveats: Cells carrying high TCR expression could end up over-represented when cDNA is sequenced. In every one of the four CD4+ subsets, TCRB CDR3s were moderately but significantly shorter in Type 1 diabetes patients.

Trimming removed 3 bases at V and 0 bases at J, with 11 bases between. CDR3 size: 15 residues. The germline CDR1 and CDR2 sequences are SGHDN and FVKESK. The whole isolated RNA underwent reverse transcription, so sequencing captured expressed TCRB transcripts. TCRdb's copy holds only in-frame clones and misses some; the assay was immunoSEQ multiplex PCR. Of hundreds of thousands of clones in the sample, less than 20% were seen once. Sequenced sample: naive CD4+ T cells from blood. This TCR came from a man between 18 and 29 years old in good health. The chain carries TRBV14 and TRBJ1-2; D is perhaps TRBD1 (5 bases). The CDR3 protein is CASSQFGGSNYGYTF. CDR3 in DNA: TGTGCCAGCAGCCAGTTTGGGGGTTCTAACTATGGCTACACCTTC.